This TCR beta chain was sequenced during a study of blood T cell repertoires in COVID-19. About the research overall: Samples of COVID-19 (acute and convalescent) were obtained from the United States, Italy and Spain. PBMCs, B-cell-depleted T cells, or T cells provided the cDNA or gDNA that made up the material.

This clone was counted between two and nine times. Germline assignment: CDR1 SGHDT and CDR2 YYEEEE. Trimming took 4 bases from V and 5 from J, leaving 21 bases between them. This CDR3 spans 16 amino acids. As handled by the study authors: Nucleated cell counts were estimated from reference gene primer amplification. Profiling relied on immunoSEQ multiplex PCR, and the TCRdb table lists in-frame clones only, not all of them. Clone size and V and J calls were adopted from that table, with D and trimming inferred from the DNA. Of 20,000 to 30,000 clones in the sample, 87% were seen once. The sample comprised peripheral blood. The TCR originated in a human donor with active COVID-19. The donor label of this sample is uncertain. The rearrangement joins TRBV5-6 to TRBJ1-2; tentatively, D is TRBD1 (6 bases). The CDR3 bases are TGTGCCAGCAGCCTACTCAACAGGGTCGATAATTATGGCTACACCTTC. Translating gives CASSLLNRVDNYGYTF.